This TCR beta chain comes out of a study of T cell repertoires in cytomegalovirus infection. About the study: Shared public TCR beta signatures pointed to both CMV infection and a matching HLA type. Study results and limitations: What dominated the ex vivo response were HLA-C-restricted CMV-specific TCR beta clonotypes. Using cumulative public TCR beta family frequency, the authors identified those who carried CMV together with the relevant HLA.

A note on this clonotype: Its antigen is unknown.

Germline lookup yields CDR1 SGHTA and CDR2 FQGNSA. V was pared by 6 bases and J by 10 bases, with 22 bases between. The CDR3 spans 15 residues. TCRdb recomputed calls from the reads with MiXCR, one row per CDR3 protein. The table records around 300,000 distinct CDR3 sequences, 9.5% of them present only once. This rearrangement joins TRBV7-2 to TRBJ2-1, with TRBD2 as a possible D gene (7 bases). The sequenced sample consisted of PBMCs. The receptor was derived from a human donor in good health (CMV status not recorded). Some clones in this sample may be carry-over from other donors' samples. CDR3 DNA: TGTGCCAGCAGTTCATCGTGGGGGGGCGGAAAAGAGCAGTTCTTC. Residues: CASSSSWGGGKEQFF.